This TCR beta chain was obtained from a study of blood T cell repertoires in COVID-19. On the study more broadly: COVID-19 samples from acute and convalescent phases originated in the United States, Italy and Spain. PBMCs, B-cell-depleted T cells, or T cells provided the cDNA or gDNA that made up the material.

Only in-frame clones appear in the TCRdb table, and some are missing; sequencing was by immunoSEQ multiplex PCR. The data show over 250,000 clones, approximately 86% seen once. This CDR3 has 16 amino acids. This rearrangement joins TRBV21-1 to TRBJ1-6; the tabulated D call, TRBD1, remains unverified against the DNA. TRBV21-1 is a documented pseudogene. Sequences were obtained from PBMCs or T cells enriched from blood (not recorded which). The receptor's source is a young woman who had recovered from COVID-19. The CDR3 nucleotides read TGTGCCAGCAGCAGGCAGGAGACCTCCAGGGGCTCACCCCTCCACTTT. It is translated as CASSRQETSRGSPLHF.